The source of this TCR beta chain is a study of regulatory T cells in long-lasting Graves disease. Across the study: Treatment with antithyroid drugs for over 5 years, together with positive TSH receptor antibodies, meant persistent Graves' disease.

The CDR3 is made up of 16 amino acids. The trim removed 0 bases at V and 9 bases at J, leaving 6 bases unmatched. CDR1 is MNHNS and CDR2 is SASEGT in the germline V gene. Arm-PCR of CDR3 regions and iRepertoire HTBI primers were used to build TCR beta libraries. TCRdb used MiXCR to reprocess the multiplex PCR reads, holding one entry per CDR3 protein. The sample yields some 430,000 distinct CDR3 sequences, 20% to 25% seen once. Findings and caveats of the study: Not thyroid tissue but only peripheral blood was studied. It was in persistent disease that TRBV28, TRBJ1-2 and TRBJ2-5 were favored.

This clonotype was observed a few times. Its antigen is not identified. Time point indicated: persistent/refractory GD, antithyroid drugs over 5 years with positive TRAb. The TCR library was prepared using RNA isolated from PBMCs. This sequence originates from a female donor with Graves disease. The V and J genes are TRBV6-1 and TRBJ1-6; 9 positions agree with TRBD1. Sequencing was performed on peripheral blood mononuclear cells (PBMCs), taken when the disease was refractory, from a patient treated with antithyroid drugs. This chain's CDR3 is CASSEATGQGSSPLHF. The CDR3 DNA reads as TGTGCCAGCAGTGAAGCAACGGGACAGGGAAGTTCACCCCTCCACTTT.